This TCR beta chain stems from a study of blood T cell repertoires in COVID-19. About the research overall: The study drew acute and convalescent COVID-19 samples from the United States, Italy and Spain. T cells, B-cell-depleted T cells, or PBMCs provided the cDNA or gDNA that served as material.

In the original analysis: Reference gene primers were amplified, and this amplification served to estimate nucleated cell counts. Generated by immunoSEQ multiplex PCR, the TCRdb table keeps only in-frame clones and is missing some. That table supplies the V and J calls and clone size; D and trimming were determined from the DNA. The sample has hundreds of thousands of clones; around 88% are singletons. CDR3 size: 14 residues. With 5 bases removed from V and 9 bases from J, the gap between germline ends came to 18 bases. Germline CDR1 is SGHRS and CDR2 is YFSETQ. The sequenced sample was peripheral blood. The rearrangement joins TRBV5-1 to TRBJ1-5; maybe TRBD1 (5 bases). The TCR sequence derives from a young woman who had recovered from COVID-19. CDR3 region: CASSPDPAGGPQHF. The CDR3, as DNA: TGCGCCAGCAGTCCAGACCCTGCCGGGGGGCCCCAGCATTTT.